This TCR beta chain was sequenced for a study of cytomegalovirus exposure and HLA in healthy donors. Findings of the study overall: Some V segments, including TRBV6-2 and TRBV6-3, were excluded as indistinguishable. One later analysis reportedly identified an Asian-associated ancestry cluster that showed fewer N-insertions than the approximately 700-donor mean. A later analysis revealed that TCR association rates differed between HLA loci, peaking at DRB1 and bottoming out at HLA-C.

A multiplex PCR was run with 60 Vbeta primers and 13 Jbeta primers. Repertoires were generated with immunoSEQ multiplex PCR, while TCRdb's copy carries only in-frame clones and drops some. The data contain more than 200,000 clones, more than 60% of them seen just once; the ten biggest clones take up approximately 0.22%. As regards this clone: Its matching antigen is unknown.

This CDR3 has 14 residues. The germline V gene encodes CDR1 SGHNT and CDR2 YYREEE (reference sequence). With 0 bases removed from V and 7 bases from J, the gap between germline ends came to 13 bases. Sequenced: PBMCs. The chain combines TRBV5-4 with TRBJ1-2; the D gene is possibly TRBD1 (5 bases). This TCR derives from a girl aged 2-10 years in good health and CMV-seronegative. Here the CDR3 DNA reads TGTGCCAGCAGCTTGGCCCAACCGGGGGTTGGCTACACCTTC. This encodes CASSLAQPGVGYTF.